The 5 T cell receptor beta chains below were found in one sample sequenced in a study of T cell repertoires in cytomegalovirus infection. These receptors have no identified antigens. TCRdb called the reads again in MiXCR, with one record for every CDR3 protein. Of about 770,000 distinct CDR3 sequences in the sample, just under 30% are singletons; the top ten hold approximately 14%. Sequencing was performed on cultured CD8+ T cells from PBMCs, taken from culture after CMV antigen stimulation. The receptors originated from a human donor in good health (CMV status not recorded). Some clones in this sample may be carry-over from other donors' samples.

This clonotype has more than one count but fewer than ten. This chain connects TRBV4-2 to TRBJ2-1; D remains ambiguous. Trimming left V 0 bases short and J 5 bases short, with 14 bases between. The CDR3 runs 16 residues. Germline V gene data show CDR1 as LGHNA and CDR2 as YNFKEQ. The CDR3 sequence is CASSQDALGGHNEQFF. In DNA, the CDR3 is TGTGCCAGCAGCCAAGATGCCCTGGGCGGCCACAATGAGCAGTTCTTC.

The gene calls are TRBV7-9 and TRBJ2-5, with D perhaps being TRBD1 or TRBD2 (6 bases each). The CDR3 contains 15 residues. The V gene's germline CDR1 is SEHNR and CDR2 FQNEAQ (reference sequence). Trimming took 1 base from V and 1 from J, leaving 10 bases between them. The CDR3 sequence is CASSLVADSQETQYF. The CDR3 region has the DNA TGTGCCAGCAGCTTAGTAGCGGACAGCCAAGAGACCCAGTACTTC. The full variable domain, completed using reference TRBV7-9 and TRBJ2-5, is DTGVSQNPRHKITKRGQNVTFRCDPISEHNRLYWYRQTLGQGPEFLTYFQNEAQLEKSRLLSDRFSAERPKGSFSTLEIQRTEQGDSAMYLCASSLVADSQETQYFGPGTRLLVL.

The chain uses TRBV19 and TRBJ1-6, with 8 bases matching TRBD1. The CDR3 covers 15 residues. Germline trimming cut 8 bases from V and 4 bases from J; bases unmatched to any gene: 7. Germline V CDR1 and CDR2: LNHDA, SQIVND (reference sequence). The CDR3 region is CASSQGGQYNSPLHF. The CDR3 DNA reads TGTGCCAGTTCACAGGGGGGACAGTATAATTCACCCCTCCACTTT.

The CDR3 DNA follows: TGTGCCAGCAGCTTAGGGGAGGACGAGCAGTACGTC. The encoded protein is CASSLGEDEQYV. V and J are TRBV7-9 and TRBJ2-7, with D tentatively TRBD2 (6 bases). The length of the CDR3 is 12 residues. The V gene's germline CDR1 is SEHNR and CDR2 FQNEAQ (reference sequence). V dropped 1 base and J dropped 5 bases, with 6 bases sitting between them.

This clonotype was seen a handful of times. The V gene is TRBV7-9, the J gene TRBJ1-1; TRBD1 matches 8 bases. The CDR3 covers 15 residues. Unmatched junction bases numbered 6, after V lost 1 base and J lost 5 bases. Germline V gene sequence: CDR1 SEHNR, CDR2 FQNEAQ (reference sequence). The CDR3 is CASSLVGQGLTEAFF. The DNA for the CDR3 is TGTGCCAGCAGCTTAGTAGGACAGGGTCTGACTGAAGCTTTCTTT.